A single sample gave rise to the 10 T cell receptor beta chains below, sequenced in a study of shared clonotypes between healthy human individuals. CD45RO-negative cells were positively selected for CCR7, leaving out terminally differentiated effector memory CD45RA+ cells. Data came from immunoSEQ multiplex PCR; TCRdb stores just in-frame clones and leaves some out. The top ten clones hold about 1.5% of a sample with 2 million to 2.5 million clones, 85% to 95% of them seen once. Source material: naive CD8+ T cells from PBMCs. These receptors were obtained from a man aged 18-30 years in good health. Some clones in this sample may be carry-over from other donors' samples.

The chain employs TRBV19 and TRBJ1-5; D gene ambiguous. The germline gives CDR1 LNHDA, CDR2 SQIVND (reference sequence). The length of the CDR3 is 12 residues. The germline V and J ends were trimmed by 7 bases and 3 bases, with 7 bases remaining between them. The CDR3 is CASIYPNQPQHF. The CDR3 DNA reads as TGTGCCAGTATCTATCCCAATCAGCCCCAGCATTTT.

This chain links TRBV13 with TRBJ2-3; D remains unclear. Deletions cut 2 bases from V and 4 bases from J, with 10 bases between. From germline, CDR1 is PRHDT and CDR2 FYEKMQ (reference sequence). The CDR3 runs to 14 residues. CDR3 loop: CASSLWQSADTQYF. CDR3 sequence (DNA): TGTGCCAGCAGCTTATGGCAGAGTGCAGATACGCAGTATTTT.

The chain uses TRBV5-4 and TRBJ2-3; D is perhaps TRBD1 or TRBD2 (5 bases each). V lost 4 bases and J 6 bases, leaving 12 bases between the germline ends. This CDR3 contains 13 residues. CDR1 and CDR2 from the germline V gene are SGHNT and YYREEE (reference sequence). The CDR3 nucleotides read TGTGCCAGCAGCGGGGGATCACGGGATACGCAGTATTTT. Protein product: CASSGGSRDTQYF. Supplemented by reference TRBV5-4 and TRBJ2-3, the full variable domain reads ETGVTQSPTHLIKTRGQQVTLRCSSQSGHNTVSWYQQALGQGPQFIFQYYREEENGRGNFPPRFSGLQFPNYSSELNVNALELDDSALYLCASSGGSRDTQYFGPGTRLTVL.

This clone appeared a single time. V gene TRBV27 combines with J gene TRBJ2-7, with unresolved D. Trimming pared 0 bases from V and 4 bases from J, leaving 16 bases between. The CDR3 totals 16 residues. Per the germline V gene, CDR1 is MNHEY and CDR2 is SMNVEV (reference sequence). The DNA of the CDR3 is TGTGCCAGCAGTTTATCACCGTCATTGACATTGTACGAGCAGTACTTC. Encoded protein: CASSLSPSLTLYEQYF.

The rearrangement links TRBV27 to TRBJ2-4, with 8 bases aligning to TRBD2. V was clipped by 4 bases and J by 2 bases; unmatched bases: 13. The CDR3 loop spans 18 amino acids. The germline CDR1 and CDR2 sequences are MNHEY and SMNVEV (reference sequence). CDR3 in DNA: TGTGCCAGCAGTTCGGGGGGGCCTACCGGGCTGCCCAAAAACATTCAGTACTTC. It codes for CASSSGGPTGLPKNIQYF.

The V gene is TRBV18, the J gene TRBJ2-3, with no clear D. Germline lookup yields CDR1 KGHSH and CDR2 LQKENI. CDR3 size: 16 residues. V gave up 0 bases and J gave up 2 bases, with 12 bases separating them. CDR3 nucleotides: TGTGCCAGCTCACCACCGGACGGCAGACACACAGATACGCAGTATTTT. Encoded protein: CASSPPDGRHTDTQYF.

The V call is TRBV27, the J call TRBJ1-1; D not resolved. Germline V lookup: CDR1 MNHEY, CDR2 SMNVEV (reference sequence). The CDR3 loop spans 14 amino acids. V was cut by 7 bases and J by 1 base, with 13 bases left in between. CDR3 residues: CASIPAGGNTEAFF. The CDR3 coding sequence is TGTGCCAGCATACCGGCGGGAGGGAACACTGAAGCTTTCTTT.

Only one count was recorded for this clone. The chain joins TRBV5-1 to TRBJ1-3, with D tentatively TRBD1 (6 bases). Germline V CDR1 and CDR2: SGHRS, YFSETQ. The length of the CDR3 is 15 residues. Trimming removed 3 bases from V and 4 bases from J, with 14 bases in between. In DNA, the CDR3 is TGCGCCAGCAGCTCGACACAGGGCCCGGGAAACACCATATATTTT. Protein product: CASSSTQGPGNTIYF.

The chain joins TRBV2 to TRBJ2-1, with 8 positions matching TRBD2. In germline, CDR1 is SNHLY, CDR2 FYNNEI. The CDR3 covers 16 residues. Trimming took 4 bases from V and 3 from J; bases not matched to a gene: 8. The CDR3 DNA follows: TGTGCCAGCAGTGGACCGGGACTAGGGAGCTACAATGAGCAGTTCTTC. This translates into CASSGPGLGSYNEQFF.

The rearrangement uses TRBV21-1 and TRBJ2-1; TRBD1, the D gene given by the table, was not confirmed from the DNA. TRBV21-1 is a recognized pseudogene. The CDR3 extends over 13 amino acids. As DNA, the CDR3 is TGTGCCAGCAGCAGGACAGGGTTCTATGAGCAGTTCTTC. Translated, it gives CASSRTGFYEQFF.